This T cell receptor (beta chain) was identified in a study of T-cell reconstitution after alpha-beta-depleted transplantation in children. In regard to this clonotype: Antigen: not known.

Study-level results: A year had passed since transplant, and T-cell counts and diversity by then came mostly from newly produced T cells. Reported findings indicate that, about two months after transplant, alpha-beta T cells came from several hundred expanded clones, which were derived from non-depleted graft cells. At day 60, the high TCRbeta diversity found in some patients originated from recipient T cells and thymic progenitors that had survived.

The CDR3 length is 18 residues. Germline V lookup: CDR1 SNHLY, CDR2 FYNNEI. Trimming cost V 3 bases and J 0 bases, with 18 bases left between them. Unique molecular identifiers were incorporated during preparation of the TCRbeta library. TCRdb re-derived calls from the PCR reads in MiXCR, one entry per CDR3 protein. The sample carries about 200,000 distinct CDR3 sequences, approximately 8.4% recorded once. This chain connects TRBV2 to TRBJ1-5; possible D gene TRBD1, 5 bases. The sample in question was PBMCs, mostly from graft donor cells, obtained 360 days after TCRalphabeta/CD19-depleted stem cell transplant. This TCR derives from a male patient between 2 and 15 years old who had a stem cell transplant for acute myeloid leukemia, so the T cells may come from the graft donor. The CDR3 loop reads CASSDLNPGRLSNQPQHF. CDR3 DNA: TGTGCCAGCAGTGATTTAAACCCGGGACGGCTTAGCAATCAGCCCCAGCATTTT.